The present T cell receptor (beta chain) was sequenced within a study of Ad26.COV2.S vaccination and SARS-CoV-2 variants. Study-wide context: Donor was in the COV1001 Ad26.COV2.S trial arm. Once or twice, 56 days apart, Ad26.COV2.S was delivered intramuscularly. Study-wide points: People who got the vaccine had more spike-specific TCR breadth than people who got placebo.

Libraries were prepared by immunoSEQ multiplex PCR; TCRdb keeps only in-frame clonotypes and omits some of them. The table includes some 480,000 clones, around 90% detected once. Stated treatment: some 19 received Ad26.COV2.S at low or high dose, single or two shots; about 5 received placebo; per-sample allocation not given. Collection of the samples took place on day 63 after the first injection of vaccine or placebo. It was Wuhan-strain SARS-CoV-2 spike that the Ad26 vaccine vector expressed. CDR1 and CDR2 from the germline V gene are MNHNY and SVGAGI (reference sequence). V lost 5 bases to trimming and J lost 3 bases; unmatched junction nucleotides: 10. The CDR3 covers 17 residues. About this clone itself: Its specificity is not known.

The chain joins TRBV6-6 to TRBJ1-1, with 12 bases aligning to TRBD1. Sequenced material: peripheral blood, taken in a trial of Ad26.COV2.S vaccine versus placebo. This sequence originates from a person aged 18-60 years who received the Ad26.COV2.S COVID-19 vaccine or a placebo. The CDR3 reads CASSHRDRGRGDTEAFF. In DNA, the CDR3 is TGTGCCAGCAGTCACCGGGACAGGGGGCGCGGGGACACTGAAGCTTTCTTT.